Listed here are 17 T cell receptor beta chains from one sample, sequenced in a study of shared clonotypes between healthy human individuals. Sequenced by immunoSEQ multiplex PCR; TCRdb stores in-frame clones only, minus some. The sample lists fewer than 600,000 clones, around 77% occurring once. The sequencing sample was made of PBMCs. The receptors were gathered from a woman between 40 and 50 years old in good health. Some clones in this sample may be carry-over from other donors' samples.

With regard to this clone: A far larger clone is one nucleotide away, so this likely arose from a read error. The DNA is omitted, as the CDR3 cannot be located on it reliably, and the CDR3 follows TCRdb's listing. The V call is TRBV5-6, the J call TRBJ1-2; the table calls TRBD1, which could not be checked here. Germline CDR1 reads SGHDT; CDR2 reads YYEEEE. Counting both end residues, the CDR3 totals 15 amino acids. CDR3 in amino acids: CASSLADSYHCGYTF.

This chain joins TRBV18 and TRBJ2-5; the match to TRBD1 covers 10 bases. Germline lookup yields CDR1 KGHSH and CDR2 LQKENI. Trimming at V came to 3 bases and at J to 5 bases, leaving 9 bases not matched to a gene. The CDR3 extends over 16 amino acids. CDR3 sequence (DNA): TGTGCCAGCTCACCGACCGGGACAGGGGTTGCGGAGACCCAGTACTTC. Translation gives CASSPTGTGVAETQYF.

The J gene is TRBJ2-3, the V gene TRBV2; 7 positions agree with TRBD1. The ends lost 6 bases at V and 6 bases at J; junction bases unmatched: 15. Germline-derived CDR1 and CDR2 are SNHLY and FYNNEI. This CDR3 has 16 amino acids. The CDR3 reads CASRSTGAGYEDTQYF. CDR3 coding DNA: TGTGCCAGCAGATCAACAGGGGCAGGATATGAGGATACGCAGTATTTT.

The chain employs TRBV10-3 and TRBJ2-7, with TRBD2 matching over 9 bases. This CDR3 has 13 amino acids. The germline V gene has CDR1 ENHRY and CDR2 SYGVKD. With V trimmed by 11 bases and J by 6 bases, 11 bases remained unmatched. CDR3 in amino acids: CAARASGTPEQYF. The CDR3 coding sequence is TGTGCCGCCCGTGCTAGCGGGACCCCCGAGCAGTACTTC.

Concerning this clone: One base away lies a much larger clone, so this may be a sequencing read error. The rearrangement joins TRBV19 to TRBJ2-5; D unresolved. The CDR3 length is 11 residues. In germline, CDR1 is LNHDA, CDR2 SQIVND (reference sequence). The V end was cut by 6 bases, the J end by 2 bases, with 4 bases between. CDR3 sequence (DNA): TGTGCCAGTAGCTTACAAGAGACCCAGTACTTC. This gives the protein CASSLQETQYF.

This clone was counted between two and nine times. The chain has TRBV2 and TRBJ1-4; a possible D gene is TRBD1 (5 bases). CDR1 is SNHLY and CDR2 is FYNNEI in the germline V gene. The CDR3 covers 13 residues. V lost 4 bases, J lost 5 bases, and 8 bases lay in between. The CDR3 sequence: CASSGQRNEKLFF. The CDR3 nucleotides read TGTGCCAGCAGTGGACAGAGGAATGAAAAACTGTTTTTT.

This chain uses TRBV4-2 with TRBJ1-3; no firm D call. V lost 4 bases and J 3 bases, leaving 19 bases between the germline ends. This CDR3 has 17 residues. Germline values: CDR1 LGHNA, CDR2 YNFKEQ. CDR3 region: CASSRPLGWGYGNTIYF. The CDR3, as DNA: TGTGCCAGCAGCCGACCCCTGGGTTGGGGTTATGGAAACACCATATATTTT.

V is TRBV5-1 and J is TRBJ2-5; 7 positions agree with TRBD1. V gave up 4 bases and J gave up 2 bases; unmatched junction bases: 5. This CDR3 comprises 14 residues. CDR1 and CDR2 from the germline V gene are SGHRS and YFSETQ. The CDR3 DNA is TGCGCCAGCAGCGCCCAGACAGGGCAAGAGACCCAGTACTTC. This codes for CASSAQTGQETQYF.

V is TRBV28 and J is TRBJ1-2; D unclear. The CDR3 runs to 14 residues. Germline V gives CDR1 MDHEN, CDR2 SYDVKM. V lost 5 bases, J lost 0 bases, and 10 bases lay in between. The CDR3 sequence: CASSPTAANYGYTF. In DNA, the CDR3 is TGTGCCAGCAGTCCTACTGCCGCTAACTATGGCTACACCTTC.

This sequence joins TRBV7-9 and TRBJ2-1, with 14 positions matching TRBD2. The germline CDR1 and CDR2 sequences are SEHNR and FQNEAQ (reference sequence). Unmatched junction bases numbered 6, after V lost 0 bases and J lost 2 bases. The CDR3 has 19 residues. In DNA, the CDR3 is TGTGCCAGCAGCTTAGCCGGGACTAGCGGGAGTAGGGCCTACAATGAGCAGTTCTTC. Its translation: CASSLAGTSGSRAYNEQFF.

This sequence joins TRBV5-4 and TRBJ2-2; the D is unclear. The CDR3 is 15 residues long. The germline V gene encodes CDR1 SGHNT and CDR2 YYREEE (reference sequence). The germline V and J ends were trimmed by 4 bases and 4 bases, with 14 bases remaining between them. CDR3 in amino acids: CASSTVRSGTGELFF. CDR3 DNA sequence: TGTGCCAGCAGCACAGTCCGGTCAGGCACCGGGGAGCTGTTTTTT.

The chain links TRBV27 to TRBJ2-3, with D possibly called TRBD1 or TRBD2 (7 bases each). This CDR3 region has 17 residues. CDR1 is MNHEY and CDR2 is SMNVEV in the germline V gene (reference sequence). V dropped 5 bases and J dropped 4 bases, with 22 bases sitting between them. CDR3: CASSPTQGGGSADTQYF. For the CDR3, the DNA is TGTGCCAGCAGTCCCACCCAAGGGGGCGGGAGCGCAGATACGCAGTATTTT.

In the case of this clone: This likely stems from a read error, as it lies one base from a far larger clone. Other DNA sequences in the same sample also yield this CDR3. The rearrangement links TRBV2 to TRBJ2-2; 10 nucleotides align to TRBD1. This CDR3 comprises 16 residues. Germline CDR1 is SNHLY and CDR2 is FYNNEI. DNA of the CDR3: TGTGCAAGCTCCGGGACAGGGGTCGGTCTCACCGGGGAGCTGTTTTTT. Protein: CASSGTGVGLTGELFF.

This clone was picked up a small number of times. The V and J genes are TRBV7-9 and TRBJ1-5; 8 bases fit TRBD1. The ends lost 5 bases at V and 2 bases at J; junction bases unmatched: 8. The CDR3 has 16 residues. CDR1 SEHNR and CDR2 FQNEAQ come from the germline V gene (reference sequence). The CDR3 nucleotides read TGTGCCAGCAGCCGGGCCGGACAGGGAGGCAATCAGCCCCAGCATTTT. It encodes CASSRAGQGGNQPQHF.

This clone occurred once. The chain recombines TRBV19 with TRBJ1-5; TRBD1 aligns across 7 bases. The CDR3 spans 14 residues. Germline V gene sequence: CDR1 LNHDA, CDR2 SQIVND (reference sequence). Trimming cost V 9 bases and J 7 bases; bases outside gene matches: 12. The CDR3 sequence: CASRGLGAQQPQHF. In DNA form, the CDR3 reads TGTGCCAGCAGGGGGTTGGGGGCACAGCAGCCCCAGCATTTT.

The chain joins TRBV5-1 to TRBJ1-1, with no clear D. V dropped 4 bases and J dropped 2 bases, with 12 bases sitting between them. This CDR3 contains 14 residues. From germline, CDR1 is SGHRS and CDR2 YFSETQ. The CDR3: CASSERQLNTEAFF. CDR3 DNA: TGCGCCAGCAGCGAGCGGCAGCTAAACACTGAAGCTTTCTTT.

Concerning this clone: A much larger clone differs from this one at a single base, so this may be a read error. The sample has other DNA sequences that encode this CDR3 too. DNA of the CDR3: TGTGCCAGCAGCTTAGGGACTAGCGGGGGTGAGACCCAATACTTC. This translates into CASSLGTSGGETQYF. This chain connects TRBV7-9 to TRBJ2-5; 13 bases match TRBD2. Per the germline V gene, CDR1 is SEHNR and CDR2 is FQNEAQ (reference sequence). This CDR3 is 15 amino acids long.